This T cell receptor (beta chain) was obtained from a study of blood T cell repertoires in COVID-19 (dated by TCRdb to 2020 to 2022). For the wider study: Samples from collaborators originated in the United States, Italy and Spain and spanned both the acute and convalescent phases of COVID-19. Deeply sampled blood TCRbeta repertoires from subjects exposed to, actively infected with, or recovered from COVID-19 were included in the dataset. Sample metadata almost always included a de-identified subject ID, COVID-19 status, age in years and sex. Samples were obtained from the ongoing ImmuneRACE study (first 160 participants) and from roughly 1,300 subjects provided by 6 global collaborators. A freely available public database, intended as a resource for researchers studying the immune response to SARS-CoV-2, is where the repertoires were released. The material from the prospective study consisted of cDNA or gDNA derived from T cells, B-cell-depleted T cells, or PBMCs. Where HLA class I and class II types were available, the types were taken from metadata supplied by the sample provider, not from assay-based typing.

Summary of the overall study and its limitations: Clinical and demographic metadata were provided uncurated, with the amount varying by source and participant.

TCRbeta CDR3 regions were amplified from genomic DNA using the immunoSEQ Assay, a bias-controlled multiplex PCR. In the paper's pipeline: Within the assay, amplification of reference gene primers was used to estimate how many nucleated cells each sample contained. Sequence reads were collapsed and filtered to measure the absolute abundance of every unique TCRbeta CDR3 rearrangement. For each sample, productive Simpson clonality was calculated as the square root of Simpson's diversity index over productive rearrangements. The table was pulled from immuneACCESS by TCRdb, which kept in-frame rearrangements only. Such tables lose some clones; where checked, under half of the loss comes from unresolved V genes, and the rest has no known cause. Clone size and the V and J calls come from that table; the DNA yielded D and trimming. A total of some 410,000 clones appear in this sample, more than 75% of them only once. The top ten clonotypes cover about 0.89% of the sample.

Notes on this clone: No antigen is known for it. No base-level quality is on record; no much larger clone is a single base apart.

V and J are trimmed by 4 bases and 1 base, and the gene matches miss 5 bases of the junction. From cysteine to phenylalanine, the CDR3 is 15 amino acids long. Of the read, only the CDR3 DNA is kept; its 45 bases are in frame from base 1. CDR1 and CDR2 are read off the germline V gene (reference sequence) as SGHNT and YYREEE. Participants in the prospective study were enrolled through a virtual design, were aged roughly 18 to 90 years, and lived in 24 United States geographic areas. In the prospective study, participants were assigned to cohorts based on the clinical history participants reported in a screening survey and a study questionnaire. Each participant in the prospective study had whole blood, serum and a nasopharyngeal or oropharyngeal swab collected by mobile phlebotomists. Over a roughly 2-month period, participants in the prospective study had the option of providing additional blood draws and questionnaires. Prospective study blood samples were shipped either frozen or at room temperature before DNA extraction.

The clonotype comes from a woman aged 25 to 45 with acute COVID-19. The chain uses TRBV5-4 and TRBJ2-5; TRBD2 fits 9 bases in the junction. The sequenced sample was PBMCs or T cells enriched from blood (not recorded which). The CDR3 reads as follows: CASSGSGGRQETQYF. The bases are TGTGCCAGCAGCGGGAGCGGGGGGCGCCAAGAGACCCAGTACTTC.